Presented here are 27 T cell receptor beta chains from one specimen sequenced in a study of blood T cell repertoires in COVID-19. Repertoires were generated with immunoSEQ multiplex PCR, while TCRdb's copy carries only in-frame clones and drops some. The data show approximately 250,000 clones, roughly 88% seen once. Specimen: peripheral blood. Receptors were obtained from a woman of 80 years or more with COVID-19, enrolled during active disease.

Details on this clone: One junction end does not reproduce the germline sequence, and a read error may be involved. Here the CDR3 reads CAGSLRVNEKLFF. The CDR3 bases are TGTGCCGGCAGTTTGAGGGTTAATGAAAAACTGTTTTTT. V usage is TRBV12-3 or TRBV12-4 and J usage is TRBJ1-4; D is undetermined. The CDR3 loop spans 13 amino acids.

The J gene is TRBJ1-3, the V gene TRBV3-1 (or the pseudogene TRBV3-2); D remains unclear. V lost 2 bases to trimming and J lost 0 bases, with 8 bases between them. CDR1 is LGHDT and CDR2 is YNNKEL in the germline V gene (reference sequence). CDR3 length: 15 amino acids. The DNA of the CDR3 is TGTGCCAGCAGCCAATCGTCAGGCTCTGGAAACACCATATATTTT. Protein: CASSQSSGSGNTIYF.

The rearrangement links TRBV28 to TRBJ1-2; the D gene is possibly TRBD1 (6 bases). Germline values: CDR1 MDHEN, CDR2 SYDVKM. The CDR3 covers 15 residues. V lost 2 bases, J lost 4 bases, and 14 bases lay in between. The CDR3 loop reads CASSLPMDRIYGYTF. The CDR3 bases are TGTGCCAGCAGTTTACCCATGGACAGAATCTATGGCTACACCTTC.

The V call is TRBV18, the J call TRBJ2-2, with 9 nucleotides matching TRBD2. There are 15 residues in the CDR3. V was pared by 0 bases and J by 6 bases, with 2 bases of the junction left unmatched. In germline, CDR1 is KGHSH, CDR2 LQKENI. This CDR3 is CASSPPTSGPGELFF. CDR3 sequence (DNA): TGTGCCAGCTCACCACCAACTAGCGGGCCCGGGGAGCTGTTTTTT.

The chain recombines TRBV7-3 with TRBJ1-1; 9 bases agree with TRBD1. CDR3 size: 14 residues. Germline V gene sequence: CDR1 SGHTA, CDR2 FQGTGA. V gave up 5 bases and J gave up 6 bases; unmatched junction bases: 7. The CDR3 region has the DNA TGTGCCAGCAGCGGGACAGGGAATTCCGCTGAAGCTTTCTTT. It is translated as CASSGTGNSAEAFF.

The V call is TRBV5-6, the J call TRBJ1-2; 7 bases match TRBD1. V shed 5 bases, J shed 4 bases, and the junction held 8 bases outside the gene matches. The germline CDR1 and CDR2 sequences are SGHDT and YYEEEE. The length of the CDR3 is 14 residues. The CDR3 loop is CASSSQGVSYGYTF. In DNA form, the CDR3 reads TGTGCCAGCAGTTCCCAGGGGGTTAGCTATGGCTACACCTTC.

In its sample, this clone was seen once. The chain is built from TRBV27 and TRBJ1-2, with TRBD1 identical over 8 bases. Germline V CDR1 and CDR2: MNHEY, SMNVEV (reference sequence). The length of the CDR3 is 17 residues. With V trimmed by 6 bases and J by 5 bases, 17 bases remained unmatched. CDR3 sequence: CASSLRGDRGVVYGYTF. The CDR3 DNA follows: TGTGCCAGCAGCTTAAGGGGCGACAGGGGAGTGGTTTATGGCTACACCTTC.

Here the CDR3 reads CASRLHVTDGETQYF. CDR3 sequence (DNA): TGTGCCAGCCGCCTGCACGTGACTGACGGCGAGACCCAGTACTTC. J is TRBJ2-5 and V is TRBV7-2; no reliable D call. Germline V lookup: CDR1 SGHTA, CDR2 FQGNSA. V shed 8 bases and J shed 5 bases, with 21 bases lying between them. CDR3 length equals 15 residues.

The chain links TRBV27 to TRBJ2-1, with 8 positions matching TRBD2. CDR3 length equals 12 residues. The V segment lost 6 bases and the J segment 10 bases; nucleotides outside the gene matches: 5. Germline CDR1 and CDR2: MNHEY and SMNVEV (reference sequence). CDR3 nucleotides: TGTGCCAGCAGAAGCGGGGGAGTGGAGCAGTTCTTC. This gives the protein CASRSGGVEQFF.

The chain is built from TRBV4-2 and TRBJ1-1; TRBD1 matches at 7 bases. After removal of 1 base from V and 7 bases from J, the junction contained 6 bases not matched to a gene. Germline V gives CDR1 LGHNA, CDR2 YNFKEQ. The CDR3 is 14 residues long. CDR3 region: CASSQVQGESEAFF. DNA of the CDR3: TGTGCCAGCAGCCAAGTGCAGGGGGAGAGTGAAGCTTTCTTT.

The count of this clone is one. The rearrangement links TRBV28 to TRBJ1-1; possibly TRBD1 for D (5 bases). The CDR3 length is 12 residues. The germline CDR1 and CDR2 sequences are MDHEN and SYDVKM. Trimming took off 6 bases at V and 5 bases at J, with 10 bases between the two ends. The CDR3 sequence is CASRLQVTEAFF. The CDR3 nucleotides read TGTGCCAGCAGATTACAGGTAACTGAAGCTTTCTTT.

The CDR3 is CASSLPTGRNQETQYF. The DNA of the CDR3 is TGCGCCAGCAGCCTGCCGACGGGTAGGAACCAAGAGACCCAGTACTTC. The chain employs TRBV5-1 and TRBJ2-5; no definite D call. CDR1 is SGHRS and CDR2 is YFSETQ in the germline V gene. V was pared by 4 bases and J by 0 bases, with 16 bases between. The CDR3 runs 16 residues.

The chain combines TRBV27 with TRBJ2-1; 7 positions agree with TRBD2. Germline CDR1 and CDR2: MNHEY and SMNVEV (reference sequence). Trimming removed 3 bases from V and 6 bases from J; junction bases left unmatched: 17. CDR3 size: 18 residues. CDR3 sequence reads: CASSLRRGTKLKGNEQFF. The CDR3, as DNA: TGTGCCAGCAGTTTGAGGCGGGGGACTAAACTTAAGGGCAATGAGCAGTTCTTC.

J is TRBJ1-2 and V is TRBV10-1; TRBD1 might be the D (6 bases). There are 15 residues in the CDR3. The ends were cut back, 3 bases at V and 2 bases at J, with 13 bases in the middle. Germline V gives CDR1 WNHNN, CDR2 SYGVQD (reference sequence). The CDR3, as DNA: TGCGCCAGCAGTGATCCGGCGGACAGAAACTATGGCTACACCTTC. It encodes CASSDPADRNYGYTF.

The CDR3 spells CASSSPGQGFAEAFF. The CDR3 nucleotides are TGTGCCAGCAGCTCCCCGGGACAGGGGTTCGCTGAAGCTTTCTTT. The gene calls are TRBV5-6 and TRBJ1-1; 10 bases line up with TRBD1. Germline CDR1 reads SGHDT; CDR2 reads YYEEEE. The CDR3 spans 15 residues. V gave up 3 bases and J gave up 6 bases; unmatched junction bases: 8.

This sequence joins TRBV11-2 and TRBJ2-1; D is possibly TRBD1 (5 bases). This CDR3 has 13 residues. The V and J ends lost 6 bases and 7 bases respectively, with 13 bases between them. Germline values: CDR1 SGHAT, CDR2 FQNNGV. CDR3 in DNA: TGTGCCAGCAGGTTCGAAGGGGCGAATGAGCAGTTCTTC. This gives the protein CASRFEGANEQFF.

The chain recombines TRBV5-1 with TRBJ2-5, with TRBD2 matching over 7 bases. The CDR3 is 15 amino acids. The germline CDR1 and CDR2 sequences are SGHRS and YFSETQ. J gave up 1 base and V 1 base, and 4 bases lay outside the gene matches. The CDR3 region has the DNA TGCGCCAGCAGCTTGACTAGCGAATTCCAAGAGACCCAGTACTTC. Its translation: CASSLTSEFQETQYF.

The V and J genes are TRBV2 and TRBJ2-1; D may be TRBD1 (5 bases). The CDR3 runs 11 residues. V lost 4 bases and J 10 bases, leaving 8 bases between the germline ends. The germline CDR1 and CDR2 sequences are SNHLY and FYNNEI. This CDR3 is CASSVNREQFF. In DNA, the CDR3 is TGTGCCAGCAGTGTAAACAGGGAGCAGTTCTTC. Using reference TRBV2 and TRBJ2-1 for the parts outside the CDR3, the full variable domain is EPEVTQTPSHQVTQMGQEVILRCVPISNHLYFYWYRQILGQKVEFLVSFYNNEISEKSEIFDDQFSVERPDGSNFTLKIRSTKLEDSAMYFCASSVNREQFFGPGTRLTVL.

This CDR3 is CAWKARGGTEAFF. DNA of the CDR3: TGTGCCTGGAAGGCACGGGGGGGCACTGAAGCTTTCTTT. The rearrangement joins TRBV30 to TRBJ1-1; a weak D match, TRBD1 (5 bases). V lost 4 bases to trimming and J lost 4 bases, with 13 bases between them. Germline CDR1 and CDR2: GTSNPN and SVGIG (reference sequence). The CDR3 runs 13 residues. The entire variable domain, with the rest obtained from reference TRBV30 and TRBJ1-1, is as follows: SQTIHQWPATLVQPVGSPLSLECTVEGTSNPNLYWYRQAAGRGLQLLFYSVGIGQISSEVPQNLSASRPQDRQFILSSKKLLLSDSGFYLCAWKARGGTEAFFGQGTRLTVV.

The gene calls are TRBV3-1 (or the pseudogene TRBV3-2) and TRBJ1-2, with D perhaps TRBD1 (5 bases). Germline CDR1 and CDR2: LGHDT and YNNKEL (reference sequence). V was trimmed by 1 base and J by 2 bases, leaving 8 bases between them. The CDR3 extends over 14 amino acids. The CDR3: CASSQATENYGYTF. The CDR3 DNA reads as TGTGCCAGCAGCCAAGCGACAGAGAACTATGGCTACACCTTC.

The rearrangement joins TRBV19 to TRBJ1-2; no definite D call. Trimming took 8 bases from V and 4 from J, leaving 17 bases between them. The CDR3 consists of 14 residues. Germline CDR1 LNHDA, CDR2 SQIVND (reference sequence). This CDR3 is CASGLGSTSYGYTF. CDR3 DNA: TGTGCCAGTGGGCTTGGGTCAACCAGCTATGGCTACACCTTC. The entire variable domain, with the rest obtained from reference TRBV19 and TRBJ1-2, is as follows: DGGITQSPKYLFRKEGQNVTLSCEQNLNHDAMYWYRQDPGQGLRLIYYSQIVNDFQKGDIAEGYSVSREKKESFPLTVTSAQKNPTAFYLCASGLGSTSYGYTFGSGTRLTVV.

The chain carries TRBV19 and TRBJ1-6; tentative D call: TRBD1 (5 bases). V gave up 5 bases and J gave up 8 bases, with 10 bases separating them. CDR3 length: 13 amino acids. The germline CDR1 and CDR2 sequences are LNHDA and SQIVND (reference sequence). The CDR3 coding sequence is TGTGCCAGTAGTCAACGGGGGGATTCACCCCTCCACTTT. It specifies CASSQRGDSPLHF.

The J gene is TRBJ2-1, the V gene TRBV30; 12 nucleotides match TRBD1. From germline, CDR1 is GTSNPN and CDR2 SVGIG (reference sequence). The trim removed 3 bases at V and 11 bases at J, leaving 8 bases unmatched. This CDR3 is built from 14 residues. CDR3: CAWSSGTGGWKQFF. Here the CDR3 DNA reads TGTGCCTGGAGCTCCGGGACAGGGGGCTGGAAGCAGTTCTTC.

The V gene is TRBV5-1, the J gene TRBJ2-1; 9 positions agree with TRBD2. The CDR3 length is 17 residues. The germline V gene has CDR1 SGHRS and CDR2 YFSETQ. Trimming cost V 3 bases and J 4 bases; bases outside gene matches: 11. The CDR3 coding sequence is TGCGCCAGCAGCTCCCGGGGTAGCGGGGGATCTTACAATGAGCAGTTCTTC. It encodes CASSSRGSGGSYNEQFF.

CDR3 in amino acids: CASSSQLDPQYF. For the CDR3, the DNA is TGTGCCAGCAGTTCGCAACTAGACCCGCAGTATTTT. The V call is TRBV12-3 or TRBV12-4, the J call TRBJ2-3; D perhaps matches TRBD2 (5 bases). V was clipped by 4 bases and J by 10 bases, with 12 bases between them. The CDR3 runs 12 residues.

The rearrangement links TRBV28 to TRBJ2-2; D may be TRBD2 (7 bases). V was cut by 3 bases and J by 4 bases, with 12 bases left in between. CDR1 is MDHEN and CDR2 is SYDVKM in the germline V gene. This CDR3 is built from 15 residues. The CDR3: CASSFSGGRTGELFF. In DNA, the CDR3 is TGTGCCAGCAGTTTTTCGGGGGGCCGCACCGGGGAGCTGTTTTTT. Using reference TRBV28 and TRBJ2-2 for the parts outside the CDR3, the full variable domain is DVKVTQSSRYLVKRTGEKVFLECVQDMDHENMFWYRQDPGLGLRLIYFSYDVKMKEKGDIPEGYSVSREKKERFSLILESASTNQTSMYLCASSFSGGRTGELFFGEGSRLTVL.

This CDR3 is CASSQGGNEQFF. DNA of the CDR3: TGTGCCAGCTCACAAGGAGGGAATGAGCAGTTCTTC. This sequence joins TRBV18 and TRBJ2-1; D may be TRBD2 (6 bases). The CDR3 sequence is 12 residues long. V was shortened by 4 bases and J by 7 bases, with 8 bases between the two germline ends. CDR1 is KGHSH, CDR2 LQKENI, per germline.